The T cell receptor beta chain under discussion was sequenced for a study of T cell responses to AZD1222 COVID-19 vaccine. Libraries were prepared by immunoSEQ multiplex PCR; TCRdb keeps only in-frame clonotypes and omits some of them. The repertoire holds around 100,000 clones, with 91% as singletons. V trimming: 2 bases; J trimming: 3 bases; junction bases outside the gene matches: 3. Germline-derived CDR1 and CDR2 are LNHNV and YYDKDF (reference sequence). The CDR3 has 16 amino acids. The chain joins TRBV15 to TRBJ2-1, with TRBD2 matching 11 bases. The sequencing here drew on peripheral blood, taken on day 0 of AZD1222 vaccination. This TCR was sampled from an adult in good health. The CDR3 here is CATSRPGTSGYNEQFF. CDR3 DNA sequence: TGTGCCACCAGCAGACCCGGGACTAGCGGCTACAATGAGCAGTTCTTC.